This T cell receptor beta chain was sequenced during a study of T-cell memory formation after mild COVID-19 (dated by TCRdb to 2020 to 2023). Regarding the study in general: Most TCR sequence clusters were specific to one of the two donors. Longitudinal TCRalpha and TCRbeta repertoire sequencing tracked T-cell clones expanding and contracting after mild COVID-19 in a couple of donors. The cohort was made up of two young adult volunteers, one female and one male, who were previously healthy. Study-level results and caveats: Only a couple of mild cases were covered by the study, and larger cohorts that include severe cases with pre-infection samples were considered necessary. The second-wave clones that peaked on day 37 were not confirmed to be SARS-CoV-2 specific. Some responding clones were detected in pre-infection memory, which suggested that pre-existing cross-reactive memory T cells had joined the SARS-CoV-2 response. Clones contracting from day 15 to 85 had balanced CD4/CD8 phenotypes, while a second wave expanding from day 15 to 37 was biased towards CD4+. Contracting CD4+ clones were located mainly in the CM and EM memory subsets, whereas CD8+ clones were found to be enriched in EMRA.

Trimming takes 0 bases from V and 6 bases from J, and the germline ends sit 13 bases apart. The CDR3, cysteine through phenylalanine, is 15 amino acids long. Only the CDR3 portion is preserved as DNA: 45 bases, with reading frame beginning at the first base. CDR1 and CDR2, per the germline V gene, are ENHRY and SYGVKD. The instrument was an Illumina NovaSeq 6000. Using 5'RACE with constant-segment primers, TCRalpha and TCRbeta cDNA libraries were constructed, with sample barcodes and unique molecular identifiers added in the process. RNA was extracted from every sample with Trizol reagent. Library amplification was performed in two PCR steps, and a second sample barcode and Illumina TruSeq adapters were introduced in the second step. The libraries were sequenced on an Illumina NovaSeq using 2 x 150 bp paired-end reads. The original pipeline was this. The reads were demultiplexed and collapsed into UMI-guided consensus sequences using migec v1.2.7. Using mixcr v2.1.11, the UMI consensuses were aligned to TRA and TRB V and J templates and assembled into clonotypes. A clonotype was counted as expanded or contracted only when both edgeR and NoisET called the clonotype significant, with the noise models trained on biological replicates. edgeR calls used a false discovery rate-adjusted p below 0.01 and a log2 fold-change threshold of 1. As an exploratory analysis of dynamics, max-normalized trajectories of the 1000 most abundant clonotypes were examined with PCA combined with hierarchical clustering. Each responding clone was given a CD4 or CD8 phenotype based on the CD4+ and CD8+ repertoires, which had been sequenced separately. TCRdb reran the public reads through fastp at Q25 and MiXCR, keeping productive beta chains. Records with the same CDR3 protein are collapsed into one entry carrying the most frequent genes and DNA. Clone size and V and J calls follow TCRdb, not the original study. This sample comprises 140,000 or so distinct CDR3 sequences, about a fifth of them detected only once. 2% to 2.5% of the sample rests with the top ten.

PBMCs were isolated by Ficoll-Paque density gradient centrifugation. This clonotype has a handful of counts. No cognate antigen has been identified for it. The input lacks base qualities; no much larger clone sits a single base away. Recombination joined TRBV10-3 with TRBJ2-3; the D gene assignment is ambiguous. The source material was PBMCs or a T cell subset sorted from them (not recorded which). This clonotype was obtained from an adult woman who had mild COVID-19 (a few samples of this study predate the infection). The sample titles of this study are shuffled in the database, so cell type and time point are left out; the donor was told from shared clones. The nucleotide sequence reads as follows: TGTGCCATCAGTGAGTCGGTACGGATGGGGGATACGCAGTATTTT. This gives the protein CAISESVRMGDTQYF.